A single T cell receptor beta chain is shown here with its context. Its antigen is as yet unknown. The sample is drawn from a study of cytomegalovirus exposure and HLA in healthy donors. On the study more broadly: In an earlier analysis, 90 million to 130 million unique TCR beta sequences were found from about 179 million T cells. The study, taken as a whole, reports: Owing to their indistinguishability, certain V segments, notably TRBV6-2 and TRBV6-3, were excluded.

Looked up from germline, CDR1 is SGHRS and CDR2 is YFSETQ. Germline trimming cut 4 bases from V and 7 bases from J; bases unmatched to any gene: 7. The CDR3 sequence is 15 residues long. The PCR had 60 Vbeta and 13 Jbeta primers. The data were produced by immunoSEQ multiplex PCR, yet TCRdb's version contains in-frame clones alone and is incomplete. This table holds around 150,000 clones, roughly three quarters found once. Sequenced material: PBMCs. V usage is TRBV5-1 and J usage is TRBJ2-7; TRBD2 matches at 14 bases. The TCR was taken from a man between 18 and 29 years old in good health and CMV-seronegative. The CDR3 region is CASSHGLAGGREQYF. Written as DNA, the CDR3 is TGCGCCAGCAGCCACGGACTAGCGGGGGGTCGGGAGCAGTACTTC.